These T cell receptor beta chains were read from a single sample in a study of CXCR3-negative and CXCR3-positive naive CD8 T cells. Reanalyzing the 5' RACE reads, TCRdb keeps one entry per CDR3 protein, without DNA. Recorded here are about 6,800 distinct CDR3 sequences; the top ten clones represent roughly 1.4%. Source material: naive CXCR3+ CD8+ T cells from blood. Receptors were obtained from a human donor in good health. Some clones in this sample may be carry-over from other donors' samples. The CDR3 runs from the conserved cysteine through the conserved F or W. Clone size is shown for a subset of rows, as once, few, many or a class of expanded clone.

J gene | V gene | clone size | CDR3 protein
TRBJ2-7 | TRBV11-2 | medium-sized | CASSLRLAGVEQYF
TRBJ2-2 | TRBV4-2 | NA | CASSTLAGDTGELFF
TRBJ2-1 | TRBV7-9 | NA | CASSSTGWPNNEQFF
TRBJ2-5 | TRBV2 | medium-sized | CASSDPAGRAEGQYF
TRBJ2-7 | TRBV20-1 | NA | CSPKRWEGEQYF
TRBJ2-7 | TRBV7-9 | NA | CASRRQEGYEQYF
TRBJ2-2 | TRBV29-1 | NA | CSVEEVDTGELFF
TRBJ2-3 | TRBV2 | medium-sized | CATERGVGTDTQYF
TRBJ2-7 | TRBV29-1 | medium-sized | CSVAMRGSGNLYEQYF
TRBJ2-1 | TRBV12-3/TRBV12-4 | medium-sized | CASSFTAASYNEQFF
TRBJ2-3 | TRBV3-1 | NA | CASSQGLTPGVTDTQYF
TRBJ1-1 | TRBV7-6 | NA | CASSSDGSEAFF
TRBJ2-1 | TRBV10-3 | NA | CAISEWGDQSSYNEQFF
TRBJ2-7 | TRBV11-2 | medium-sized | CASSLKGTGSSSYEQYF
TRBJ1-1 | TRBV19 | NA | CASTTRDRFTEAFF
TRBJ2-4 | TRBV2 | medium-sized | CASSEAGRGNIQYF
TRBJ2-7 | TRBV5-4 | NA | CASSLGPNYEQYF
TRBJ2-7 | TRBV5-1 | medium-sized | CASSLGGFYEQYF